One sample yielded the 28 T cell receptor beta chains listed below, sequenced in a study of blood T cell repertoires in COVID-19 (dated by TCRdb to 2018 to 2021). Libraries were made using the immunoSEQ multiplex PCR assay. TCRdb holds this immuneACCESS table with in-frame rearrangements only. Some clones are missing; in checked studies, unresolved V genes explain under half, and the rest has no known cause. The sample records some 180,000 clones, around 80% of which are singletons. The biggest ten clones account for around 2.8% of the sample. Sequenced input: peripheral blood. These receptors came from an elderly woman with active or convalescent COVID-19.

This clone was picked up one time. The chain employs TRBV5-5 and TRBJ2-5, with 9 bases lining up with TRBD2. J was trimmed by 2 bases and V by 4 bases; bases with no gene match: 6. Germline lookup yields CDR1 SGHKS and CDR2 YYEKEE (reference sequence). CDR3 length equals 15 residues. The CDR3 region has the DNA TGTGCCAGCAGCCGGGAGACTAGCGGACAAGAGACCCAGTACTTC. Translating it yields CASSRETSGQETQYF.

The chain joins TRBV10-3 to TRBJ1-5; D is possibly TRBD1 (5 bases). The CDR3 spans 15 residues. CDR1 and CDR2 from the germline V gene are ENHRY and SYGVKD. Trimming stripped 4 bases from V and 5 bases from J, with 15 bases between. CDR3 sequence: CAISGGGGSDQPQHF. As DNA, the CDR3 is TGTGCCATCAGTGGTGGCGGGGGATCGGATCAGCCCCAGCATTTT.

The genes are TRBV10-3 and TRBJ1-2; D possibly corresponds to TRBD1 (5 bases). Trimming took off 6 bases at V and 2 bases at J, with 16 bases between the two ends. CDR3 length equals 15 residues. Per the germline V gene, CDR1 is ENHRY and CDR2 is SYGVKD. In nucleotides, the CDR3 is TGTGCCATCAGGGAAACAGACAGAACCAACTATGGCTACACCTTC. Protein product: CAIRETDRTNYGYTF.

V and J are TRBV7-2 and TRBJ2-2, with D possibly TRBD1 on 6 matching bases. Deletions cut 1 base from V and 6 bases from J, with 9 bases between. CDR3 size: 14 residues. The germline V gene has CDR1 SGHTA and CDR2 FQGNSA. CDR3 sequence (DNA): TGTGCCAGCAGCTTAGTTCAGGGGCCCGGGGAGCTGTTTTTT. Translating it yields CASSLVQGPGELFF. Based on the CDR3 plus reference TRBV7-2 and TRBJ2-2, the full variable domain is GAGVSQSPSNKVTEKGKDVELRCDPISGHTALYWYRQSLGQGLEFLIYFQGNSAPDKSGLPSDRFSAERTGGSVSTLTIQRTQQEDSAVYLCASSLVQGPGELFFGEGSRLTVL.

This clone has just a few counts. V gene TRBV30 combines with J gene TRBJ1-1; a weak D match, TRBD1 (5 bases). The CDR3 contains 15 residues. Per germline, CDR1 GTSNPN and CDR2 SVGIG (reference sequence). The V end lost 3 bases, the J end lost 1 base, and 15 bases lay between the germline ends. The chain's CDR3 is CAWRRPGLSNTEAFF. CDR3 sequence (DNA): TGTGCCTGGAGACGTCCGGGACTCTCGAACACTGAAGCTTTCTTT.

The chain employs TRBV7-9 and TRBJ1-4, with unresolved D. CDR1 SEHNR and CDR2 FQNEAQ come from the germline V gene (reference sequence). The V end lost 5 bases, the J end lost 8 bases, and 9 bases lay between the germline ends. The CDR3 extends over 12 amino acids. The CDR3 loop reads CASSRIMEKLFF. CDR3 in DNA: TGTGCCAGCAGCCGTATTATGGAAAAACTGTTTTTT.

Of note for this clone: Because the CDR3's place on the DNA is in doubt, the DNA is left out and the CDR3 is given as listed by TCRdb. The chain has TRBV6-6 and TRBJ2-1; the D call in the table, TRBD1, was not verified against the DNA. The CDR3 spans 14 residues, counting both ends. The germline gives CDR1 MNHNY, CDR2 SVGAGI (reference sequence). CDR3 sequence: CASTSGQVLNEQFF.

Note on this clone: This specimen includes other DNA sequences encoding the same CDR3. The chain is built from TRBV4-2 and TRBJ1-2; a weak D match, TRBD1 (5 bases). V was cut by 1 base and J by 4 bases, with 16 bases left in between. Germline CDR1 and CDR2: LGHNA and YNFKEQ. The CDR3 is 16 amino acids. The CDR3 is CASSQGPVGGGYGYTF. The DNA for the CDR3 is TGTGCCAGCAGCCAAGGGCCGGTGGGGGGGGGCTATGGCTACACCTTC.

This clone came up a few times. V usage is TRBV2 and J usage is TRBJ2-7, with D maybe TRBD1 (5 bases). Germline CDR1 SNHLY, CDR2 FYNNEI. Trimming took 7 bases from V and 4 from J, leaving 17 bases between them. The CDR3 spans 14 residues. Here the CDR3 DNA reads TGTGCCAGCATCCCTGCCAGGGCGAGGTACGAGCAGTACTTC. Encoded protein: CASIPARARYEQYF.

The chain combines TRBV13 with TRBJ2-2, with 8 bases aligning to TRBD2. The CDR3 has 16 residues. J was trimmed by 8 bases and V by 0 bases; bases with no gene match: 8. Germline-derived CDR1 and CDR2 are PRHDT and FYEKMQ (reference sequence). The CDR3 loop is CASSLGSPGGTGELFF. The CDR3 nucleotides read TGTGCCAGCAGCTTAGGCTCCCCGGGGGGGACTGGGGAGCTGTTTTTT.

The chain couples TRBV9 to TRBJ1-2; D remains unclear. V lost 4 bases and J 5 bases, leaving 12 bases between the germline ends. This CDR3 has 13 amino acids. CDR1 SGDLS and CDR2 YYNGEE come from the germline V gene. The CDR3 here is CASSPQTEYGYTF. The DNA of the CDR3 is TGTGCCAGCAGCCCACAGACCGAGTATGGCTACACCTTC.

V gene TRBV30 combines with J gene TRBJ1-5; the D gene is possibly TRBD1 (5 bases). Germline V gene sequence: CDR1 GTSNPN, CDR2 SVGIG (reference sequence). V was cut by 5 bases and J by 3 bases, with 11 bases left in between. The CDR3 runs 13 residues. The CDR3 protein is CAWSGIFNQPQHF. The CDR3 nucleotides are TGTGCCTGGTCAGGGATCTTCAATCAGCCCCAGCATTTT.

The genes are TRBV2 and TRBJ1-5; no clear D. In germline, CDR1 is SNHLY, CDR2 FYNNEI. V was trimmed by 8 bases and J by 1 base, leaving 12 bases between them. This CDR3 region has 14 residues. The CDR3 region is CASARDWSNQPQHF. The CDR3, as DNA: TGTGCCAGCGCCAGAGACTGGAGCAATCAGCCCCAGCATTTT. The full variable domain, its missing parts supplied by reference TRBV2 and TRBJ1-5, is EPEVTQTPSHQVTQMGQEVILRCVPISNHLYFYWYRQILGQKVEFLVSFYNNEISEKSEIFDDQFSVERPDGSNFTLKIRSTKLEDSAMYFCASARDWSNQPQHFGDGTRLSIL.

The genes are TRBV13 and TRBJ1-4; D is perhaps TRBD1 (6 bases). The CDR3 runs to 14 residues. Germline V gene data show CDR1 as PRHDT and CDR2 as FYEKMQ (reference sequence). The V end was cut by 5 bases, the J end by 3 bases, with 10 bases between. The CDR3 DNA follows: TGTGCCAGCAGCCTCGGACAGCCTAATGAAAAACTGTTTTTT. Its protein product is CASSLGQPNEKLFF.

J is TRBJ1-1 and V is TRBV18; D possibly corresponds to TRBD1 (6 bases). V lost 4 bases, J lost 2 bases, and 11 bases lay in between. This CDR3 is built from 14 residues. Germline-derived CDR1 and CDR2 are KGHSH and LQKENI. The CDR3 nucleotides are TGTGCCAGCTCACTTGGCAGGGGCAACACTGAAGCTTTCTTT. Protein product: CASSLGRGNTEAFF.

This chain uses TRBV5-1 with TRBJ2-3; D gene unclear. The CDR3 has 16 residues. Germline CDR1 and CDR2: SGHRS and YFSETQ. V was shortened by 0 bases and J by 0 bases, with 11 bases between the two germline ends. The CDR3 is CASSLGHHTSTDTQYF. The CDR3 DNA follows: TGCGCCAGCAGCTTGGGACACCACACTAGCACAGATACGCAGTATTTT.

CDR3 region: CASSPLPGEETQYF. The DNA of the CDR3 is TGCGCCAGCAGCCCACTCCCGGGGGAAGAGACCCAGTACTTC. J is TRBJ2-5 and V is TRBV4-1; D possibly corresponds to TRBD2 (6 bases). CDR3 length: 14 amino acids. CDR1 MGHRA and CDR2 YSYEKL come from the germline V gene. Trimming pared 4 bases from V and 3 bases from J, leaving 12 bases between.

In this sample, this clone turned up many times. V gene TRBV7-9 combines with J gene TRBJ1-6; unclear D gene. The CDR3 consists of 14 residues. Germline V gene data show CDR1 as SEHNR and CDR2 as FQNEAQ (reference sequence). Trimming stripped 3 bases from V and 8 bases from J, with 11 bases between. The chain's CDR3 is CASSFLGGDSPLHF. CDR3 DNA sequence: TGTGCCAGCAGCTTTTTAGGCGGGGATTCACCCCTCCACTTT.

The chain combines TRBV3-1 (or the pseudogene TRBV3-2) with TRBJ1-2, with 8 positions matching TRBD1. V gave up 4 bases and J gave up 3 bases; unmatched junction bases: 4. The CDR3 consists of 14 residues. Germline values: CDR1 LGHDT, CDR2 YNNKEL (reference sequence). CDR3 region: CASSLGQGYYGYTF. DNA of the CDR3: TGTGCCAGCAGCCTTGGACAGGGATACTATGGCTACACCTTC.

This sequence joins TRBV12-3 or TRBV12-4 and TRBJ1-5, with a possible D match to TRBD1 (5 bases). With 3 bases removed from V and 13 bases from J, the gap between germline ends came to 13 bases. This CDR3 contains 12 residues. The CDR3 DNA follows: TGTGCCAGCAGTTTCGCGACAGAGTTTCAGCATTTT. Encoded protein: CASSFATEFQHF.

This clone was detected only once. The J gene is TRBJ2-2, the V gene TRBV19, with D unresolved. V lost 7 bases, J lost 3 bases, and 12 bases lay in between. This CDR3 contains 14 residues. Germline V gene sequence: CDR1 LNHDA, CDR2 SQIVND (reference sequence). In nucleotides, the CDR3 is TGTGCCAGTAATGGGCCACCTTACACCGGGGAGCTGTTTTTT. Residues: CASNGPPYTGELFF.

A few counts support this clone. The chain employs TRBV28 and TRBJ1-2, with D maybe TRBD1 (5 bases). This CDR3 is 14 amino acids long. The V gene's germline CDR1 is MDHEN and CDR2 SYDVKM. V shed 1 base and J shed 0 bases, with 6 bases lying between them. The CDR3 DNA is TGTGCCAGCAGTTTATACAGGCCTAACTATGGCTACACCTTC. It translates to CASSLYRPNYGYTF.

The J gene is TRBJ2-7, the V gene TRBV5-5; TRBD1 is a possible D gene (8 bases). This CDR3 is built from 14 residues. The germline CDR1 and CDR2 sequences are SGHKS and YYEKEE (reference sequence). Deletions cut 4 bases from V and 3 bases from J, with 14 bases between. The CDR3 DNA reads as TGTGCCAGCAGCACGACAGGGGACTACTACGAGCAGTACTTC. It translates to CASSTTGDYYEQYF.

The V and J genes are TRBV6-5 and TRBJ2-1, with TRBD2 as a possible D gene (5 bases). Trimming removed 6 bases at V and 15 bases at J, with 21 bases between. CDR3 size: 13 residues. CDR1 and CDR2 (germline): MNHEY, SVGAGI. The CDR3 nucleotides read TGTGCCAGCAGCGATAAAGGACTTTCCGTTCGGTTCTTC. Translating it yields CASSDKGLSVRFF.

The CDR3 nucleotides are TGTGCCAGCAGCTTGGTTGGGGCTCAGGCGCTTAGCTATGGCTACACCTTC. Its protein is CASSLVGAQALSYGYTF. The V and J genes are TRBV5-5 and TRBJ1-2, with D maybe TRBD1 (5 bases). The CDR3 consists of 17 residues. Deletions cut 0 bases from V and 4 bases from J, with 19 bases between. Germline assignment: CDR1 SGHKS and CDR2 YYEKEE (reference sequence).

V and J are TRBV19 and TRBJ2-7; 10 nucleotides align to TRBD1. The CDR3 is made up of 16 amino acids. Germline-derived CDR1 and CDR2 are LNHDA and SQIVND (reference sequence). The J segment lost 2 bases and the V segment lost 3 bases, leaving 7 bases of the junction unmatched. The CDR3 bases are TGTGCCAGTAGTATCCGAACCGGGACAGGGGCCTACGAGCAGTACTTC. It specifies CASSIRTGTGAYEQYF.

The rearrangement links TRBV9 to TRBJ2-1; perhaps TRBD1 as D (6 bases). Deletions cut 3 bases from V and 0 bases from J, with 10 bases between. This CDR3 is built from 15 residues. From germline, CDR1 is SGDLS and CDR2 YYNGEE. CDR3 residues: CASSGTGHSYNEQFF. The CDR3 DNA reads TGTGCCAGCAGCGGAACGGGACACTCCTACAATGAGCAGTTCTTC.

This clone appeared a few times. The CDR3 sequence: CASSLGQGAEAFF. The CDR3 DNA reads as TGTGCCAGCAGCTTAGGACAGGGGGCTGAAGCTTTCTTT. The rearrangement links TRBV7-8 to TRBJ1-1; TRBD1 agrees at 9 bases. Germline trimming cut 1 base from V and 6 bases from J; bases unmatched to any gene: 0. The CDR3 totals 13 residues. Germline V gives CDR1 SGHVS, CDR2 FQNEAQ. Full variable domain (missing parts from reference TRBV7-8 and TRBJ1-1): GAGVSQSPRYKVAKRGQDVALRCDPISGHVSLFWYQQALGQGPEFLTYFQNEAQLDKSGLPSDRFFAERPEGSVSTLKIQRTQQEDSAVYLCASSLGQGAEAFFGQGTRLTVV.